This T cell receptor (beta chain) was recovered during a study of cytomegalovirus exposure and HLA in healthy donors. Study-level points and caveats: In a later analysis, at a false discovery rate of 0.05, about 15,000 TCR beta sequences were associated with HLA alleles.

Use of 60 Vbeta and 13 Jbeta primers characterized the PCR. Repertoires were generated with immunoSEQ multiplex PCR, while TCRdb's copy carries only in-frame clones and drops some. The sample contains some 140,000 clones, roughly 77% of which appear only once. Germline loops: CDR1 MNHEY, CDR2 SVGAGI. The CDR3 covers 14 residues. Trimming took off 4 bases at V and 0 bases at J, with 9 bases between the two ends. Concerning this clone itself: Its antigen is as yet unknown.

This clonotype was obtained from a female donor in good health and CMV-seronegative. Sequenced: PBMCs. This chain uses TRBV6-5 with TRBJ1-1, with D tentatively TRBD1 (5 bases). CDR3 bases: TGTGCCAGCAGTTCGGCAGGGATGAACACTGAAGCTTTCTTT. Its protein product is CASSSAGMNTEAFF.